What follows are 25 T cell receptor beta chains derived from one specimen sequenced in a study of graft-versus-host responses after intestinal transplantation. TCRdb's table, derived via immunoSEQ multiplex PCR, lists solely in-frame clones and lacks some. This sample carries about 9,800 clones, around 90% of them seen once, and the ten largest clones take under 2.5%. Sequences were derived from PBMCs, sampled roughly 43 days after intestinal transplant. The receptors originated from a human patient who received an intestinal transplant, so some T cells may come from the graft donor.

This clone was picked up a small number of times. J is TRBJ1-4 and V is TRBV2; D is uncertain. In germline, CDR1 is SNHLY, CDR2 FYNNEI. The CDR3 has 14 amino acids. Trimming took 10 bases from V and 6 from J, leaving 18 bases between them. CDR3 coding DNA: TGTGCCATTACTATGAGTGCTCTTTATGAAAAACTGTTTTTT. It encodes CAITMSALYEKLFF.

The V call is TRBV6-1, the J call TRBJ2-2, with D perhaps given as TRBD1 or TRBD2 (5 bases each). The germline V gene has CDR1 MNHNS and CDR2 SASEGT. This CDR3 is 14 amino acids long. Trimming removed 8 bases at V and 4 bases at J, with 14 bases between. As DNA, the CDR3 is TGTGCCAGCGACGGGGCGGGCCCCACCGGGGAGCTGTTTTTT. This codes for CASDGAGPTGELFF.

The V call is TRBV29-1, the J call TRBJ2-5; the D call may be TRBD1 or TRBD2 (6 bases each). Germline loops: CDR1 SQVTM, CDR2 ANQGSEA. V was trimmed by 7 bases and J by 3 bases, leaving 9 bases between them. This CDR3 has 11 amino acids. CDR3 residues: CSGGAEETQYF. Written as DNA, the CDR3 is TGCAGCGGGGGGGCCGAAGAGACCCAGTACTTC.

The rearrangement joins TRBV29-1 to TRBJ1-2; D is undetermined. Deletions cut 7 bases from V and 7 bases from J, with 22 bases between. The CDR3 runs 14 residues. Germline V lookup: CDR1 SQVTM, CDR2 ANQGSEA. The chain's CDR3 is CSATDGGPASGYTF. DNA of the CDR3: TGCAGCGCTACGGACGGAGGGCCCGCCTCTGGCTACACCTTC. Full variable domain (remainder filled in from reference TRBV29-1 and TRBJ1-2): SAVISQKPSRDICQRGTSLTIQCQVDSQVTMMFWYRQQPGQSLTLIATANQGSEATYESGFVIDKFPISRPNLTFSTLTVSNMSPEDSSIYLCSATDGGPASGYTFGSGTRLTVV.

The rearrangement joins TRBV4-1 to TRBJ2-5; 9 nucleotides match TRBD2. In germline, CDR1 is MGHRA, CDR2 YSYEKL. The V gene end was trimmed by 6 bases and the J gene end by 2 bases; junction bases not matched to a gene: 4. The CDR3 is made up of 14 amino acids. CDR3 residues: CASSRLAVQETQYF. CDR3 DNA: TGCGCCAGCAGTCGACTAGCGGTTCAAGAGACCCAGTACTTC.

The chain carries TRBV9 and TRBJ2-3; 7 bases line up with TRBD1. This CDR3 region has 15 residues. Germline CDR1 reads SGDLS; CDR2 reads YYNGEE. V dropped 3 bases and J dropped 1; count of bases not matched to a gene: 5. The CDR3, as DNA: TGTGCCAGCAGCGACTCCGGGACAGGCACAGATACGCAGTATTTT. Its translation: CASSDSGTGTDTQYF.

The rearrangement links TRBV4-2 to TRBJ2-7; TRBD1 is a possible D gene (6 bases). Deletions cut 3 bases from V and 1 base from J, with 13 bases between. CDR1 is LGHNA, CDR2 YNFKEQ, per germline. The CDR3 is 15 residues long. In DNA form, the CDR3 reads TGTGCCAGCAGCCACGAAATAGGACAGTCCTACGAGCAGTACTTC. Its protein product is CASSHEIGQSYEQYF.

The chain joins TRBV6-5 to TRBJ2-4; 10 bases match TRBD2. Trimming cost V 4 bases and J 3 bases; bases outside gene matches: 3. Per the germline V gene, CDR1 is MNHEY and CDR2 is SVGAGI. The CDR3 totals 15 residues. The CDR3 protein is CASSFLAGVKNIQYF. The CDR3 nucleotides are TGTGCCAGCAGTTTCCTAGCGGGGGTCAAAAACATTCAGTACTTC.

The chain is built from TRBV7-9 and TRBJ1-1, with unresolved D. CDR1 is SEHNR, CDR2 FQNEAQ, per germline (reference sequence). The CDR3 consists of 14 residues. The ends were cut back, 0 bases at V and 3 bases at J, with 8 bases in the middle. CDR3 DNA: TGTGCCAGCAGCTTAGCTGCGGGTTACACTGAAGCTTTCTTT. Translating it yields CASSLAAGYTEAFF. Looking up the rest from reference TRBV7-9 and TRBJ1-1 gives the full variable domain: DTGVSQNPRHKITKRGQNVTFRCDPISEHNRLYWYRQTLGQGPEFLTYFQNEAQLEKSRLLSDRFSAERPKGSFSTLEIQRTEQGDSAMYLCASSLAAGYTEAFFGQGTRLTVV.

J is TRBJ2-2 and V is TRBV4-1, with D perhaps matching TRBD2 (5 bases). CDR3 length equals 15 residues. The ends were cut back, 4 bases at V and 6 bases at J, with 15 bases in the middle. The germline V gene encodes CDR1 MGHRA and CDR2 YSYEKL. This chain's CDR3 is CASSPINRGPGELFF. The CDR3 DNA reads TGCGCCAGCAGCCCCATAAACCGGGGTCCCGGGGAGCTGTTTTTT.

This chain connects TRBV6-4 to TRBJ2-5, with TRBD1 matching over 10 bases. V was pared by 9 bases and J by 5 bases, with 6 bases of the junction left unmatched. The V gene's germline CDR1 is MRHNA and CDR2 SNTAGT. The CDR3 has 13 residues. CDR3 residues: CARGQGKLETQYF. CDR3 nucleotides: TGTGCCAGGGGACAGGGGAAGTTGGAGACCCAGTACTTC.

The J gene is TRBJ1-1, the V gene TRBV5-4, with 7 bases aligning to TRBD1. There are 14 residues in the CDR3. Looked up from germline, CDR1 is SGHNT and CDR2 is YYREEE (reference sequence). With 1 base clipped from V and 4 bases from J, the junction kept 4 bases outside the gene matches. The CDR3 region is CASSLHRGGTEAFF. As DNA, the CDR3 is TGTGCCAGCAGCTTGCACAGGGGCGGCACTGAAGCTTTCTTT.

V gene TRBV27 combines with J gene TRBJ2-2; D is uncertain. Trimming left V 4 bases short and J 8 bases short, with 5 bases between. The CDR3 is 11 residues long. From germline, CDR1 is MNHEY and CDR2 SMNVEV (reference sequence). The CDR3 DNA sequence: TGTGCCAGCAGTTCCGGGGGGGAGCTGTTTTTT. Translating gives CASSSGGELFF.

V is TRBV15 and J is TRBJ2-5, with 11 bases matching TRBD2. Germline V CDR1 and CDR2: LNHNV, YYDKDF (reference sequence). Trimming cost V 5 bases and J 2 bases; bases outside gene matches: 7. This CDR3 spans 16 amino acids. The CDR3 reads CATSGPTSGVQETQYF. DNA for the CDR3: TGTGCCACCAGCGGCCCGACTAGCGGGGTACAAGAGACCCAGTACTTC. The full variable domain, rest sourced from reference TRBV15 and TRBJ2-5, is DAMVIQNPRYQVTQFGKPVTLSCSQTLNHNVMYWYQQKSSQAPKLLFHYYDKDFNNEADTPDNFQSRRPNTSFCFLDIRSPGLGDTAMYLCATSGPTSGVQETQYFGPGTRLLVL.

J is TRBJ2-7 and V is TRBV10-3; D is possibly TRBD2 (5 bases). CDR1 is ENHRY, CDR2 SYGVKD, per germline. Trimming removed 4 bases at V and 0 bases at J, with 7 bases between. The CDR3 totals 13 residues. CDR3 protein: CAISAGISYEQYF. The CDR3 DNA reads TGTGCCATCAGTGCCGGGATCTCCTACGAGCAGTACTTC.

There are a few counts of this clone. V usage is TRBV11-2 and J usage is TRBJ2-7; D may be TRBD2 (6 bases). Germline CDR1 SGHAT, CDR2 FQNNGV. CDR3 size: 14 residues. Deletions cut 0 bases from V and 2 bases from J, with 8 bases between. CDR3 bases: TGTGCCAGCAGCTTAGAAGGGACTCCCTACGAGCAGTACTTC. It translates to CASSLEGTPYEQYF.

The V and J genes are TRBV5-4 and TRBJ2-1, with D possibly being TRBD2 (5 bases). The germline V and J ends were trimmed by 10 bases and 0 bases, with 17 bases remaining between them. Looked up from germline, CDR1 is SGHNT and CDR2 is YYREEE (reference sequence). The CDR3 is made up of 15 amino acids. The CDR3 here is CAYVEGTLSYNEQFF. The CDR3 region has the DNA TGTGCCTACGTCGAGGGCACCCTCTCCTACAATGAGCAGTTCTTC.

This clone was detected once. The V gene is TRBV13, the J gene TRBJ2-5; unclear D gene. The CDR3 loop spans 15 amino acids. V was trimmed by 2 bases and J by 5 bases, leaving 15 bases between them. Germline V gene data show CDR1 as PRHDT and CDR2 as FYEKMQ (reference sequence). The CDR3 here is CASSLMGEVQETQYF. CDR3 DNA: TGTGCCAGCAGCTTAATGGGTGAGGTGCAGGAGACCCAGTACTTC. Together with reference TRBV13 and TRBJ2-5, the CDR3 gives the full variable domain: AAGVIQSPRHLIKEKRETATLKCYPIPRHDTVYWYQQGPGQDPQFLISFYEKMQSDKGSIPDRFSAQQFSDYHSELNMSSLELGDSALYFCASSLMGEVQETQYFGPGTRLLVL.

About this clone itself: At one end, the junction sequence differs from germline, possibly due to a read error. The genes are TRBV7-3 and TRBJ2-2; maybe TRBD2 (6 bases). Germline V gives CDR1 SGHTA, CDR2 FQGTGA. This CDR3 contains 13 residues. This CDR3 reads CANSPGATGELFF. CDR3 in DNA: TGTGCCAACAGCCCGGGAGCCACCGGGGAGCTGTTTTTT. The full variable domain, completed using reference TRBV7-3 and TRBJ2-2, is GAGVSQTPSNKVTEKGKYVELRCDPISGHTALYWYRQSLGQGPEFLIYFQGTGAADDSGLPNDRFFAVRPEGSVSTLKIQRTERGDSAVYLCANSPGATGELFFGEGSRLTVL.

The rearrangement joins TRBV10-1 to TRBJ2-1, with 8 bases that match TRBD1. V lost 4 bases, J lost 3 bases, and 11 bases stayed unmatched. Germline CDR1 reads WNHNN; CDR2 reads SYGVQD (reference sequence). The CDR3 spans 17 residues. In nucleotides, the CDR3 is TGCGCCAGCAGTGGGGGACAGGATCCGAGCATCTACAATGAGCAGTTCTTC. Translating it yields CASSGGQDPSIYNEQFF.

The chain uses TRBV27 and TRBJ1-6; D remains unclear. Germline values: CDR1 MNHEY, CDR2 SMNVEV (reference sequence). Trimming removed 7 bases from V and 9 bases from J, with 4 bases in between. The CDR3 runs 10 residues. CDR3: CASTGSPLHF. CDR3 nucleotide sequence: TGTGCCAGCACAGGTTCACCCCTCCACTTT.

This chain uses TRBV5-1 with TRBJ2-2, with a possible D match to TRBD1 (5 bases). Germline CDR1 SGHRS, CDR2 YFSETQ. V was pared by 0 bases and J by 1 base, with 10 bases between. The CDR3 has 16 amino acids. The DNA for the CDR3 is TGCGCCAGCAGCTTGGAGAGGACATTGAACACCGGGGAGCTGTTTTTT. Translated, it gives CASSLERTLNTGELFF.

The chain links TRBV27 to TRBJ1-6; maybe TRBD1 (6 bases). CDR3 length equals 17 residues. Trimming shortened V by 0 bases and J by 5 bases, and 14 bases separated the two germline ends. CDR1 is MNHEY and CDR2 is SMNVEV in the germline V gene (reference sequence). Here the CDR3 reads CASSLSIRGINNSPLHF. CDR3 in DNA: TGTGCCAGCAGTTTATCAATCAGGGGAATTAATAATTCACCCCTCCACTTT.

V is TRBV27 and J is TRBJ2-1, with a tentative D call TRBD2 (6 bases). V was shortened by 1 base and J by 6 bases, with 13 bases between the two germline ends. The CDR3 loop spans 15 amino acids. Germline loops: CDR1 MNHEY, CDR2 SMNVEV (reference sequence). The CDR3 region has the DNA TGTGCCAGCAGTTTATTTTACGGGGGACGCAATGAGCAGTTCTTC. It translates to CASSLFYGGRNEQFF.

About this clone: Other nucleotide sequences in the sample specify the same CDR3. The V gene is TRBV7-2, the J gene TRBJ1-2, with 8 bases aligning to TRBD1. Trimming took 5 bases from V and 4 from J; bases not matched to a gene: 3. In germline, CDR1 is SGHTA, CDR2 FQGNSA. The CDR3 runs 13 residues. CDR3 amino acids: CASSRTGGYGYTF. CDR3 nucleotides: TGTGCCAGCAGCAGAACAGGGGGCTATGGCTACACCTTC.